This T cell receptor (beta chain) was identified during a study of response to subunit inactivated influenza vaccine. The study's findings and limits: With each seasonal influenza vaccination, the authors suggested, few new T cells are recruited.

V trimming: 1 base; J trimming: 0 bases; junction bases outside the gene matches: 6. The CDR3 has 19 amino acids. The germline CDR1 and CDR2 sequences are MNHEY and SVGEGT. One entry per CDR3 protein, called by TCRdb with MiXCR from the RT-PCR reads. The table records about 700,000 distinct CDR3 sequences, 15% to 18% of them present only once. To note about this clonotype: What it recognizes is unknown.

The chain carries TRBV6-2 or TRBV6-3 and TRBJ2-2; 12 nucleotides match TRBD2. The source material was PBMCs from blood, sampled roughly 12 days after vaccination. The receptor was derived from a man between 50 and 59 years old who received an inactivated influenza vaccine. Here the CDR3 DNA reads TGTGCCAGCAGTTACTACCTACTAGCGGGGGGACCGAACACCGGGGAGCTGTTTTTT. This codes for CASSYYLLAGGPNTGELFF.